What follows is one TCR beta chain and its context. The sample comes from a study of blood T cell repertoires in COVID-19. For the study at large: The origin of the acute and convalescent COVID-19 samples was the United States, Italy and Spain. PBMCs, B-cell-depleted T cells, or T cells provided the cDNA or gDNA that made up the material.

Original processing notes: Estimation of nucleated cell counts was performed using reference gene primer amplification. The assay was immunoSEQ multiplex PCR, and TCRdb's table has in-frame clones only and misses some. Clone size and V and J calls were adopted from that table, with D and trimming inferred from the DNA. The repertoire holds 150,000 to 200,000 clones, around four fifths seen once, with approximately 8.4% in the top ten. This CDR3 is 13 amino acids long. The V segment lost 5 bases and the J segment 8 bases; nucleotides outside the gene matches: 7. The V gene's germline CDR1 is LNHDA and CDR2 SQIVND (reference sequence).

Sequencing input: PBMCs or T cells enriched from blood (not recorded which). This receptor was taken from a woman aged 50 to 60 who had recovered from COVID-19. The chain uses TRBV19 and TRBJ1-2, with 8 bases matching TRBD1. CDR3 nucleotide sequence: TGTGCCAGTAGTTTAGGGACAGGAAGGGGCTACACCTTC. This gives the protein CASSLGTGRGYTF.